This T cell receptor (beta chain) originates from a study of cytomegalovirus exposure and HLA in healthy donors. General observations from the study: Cytomegalovirus-associated status was assigned to about 180 TCR beta chains.

Both 60 Vbeta primers and 13 Jbeta primers went into the PCR. Authors' processing steps: Some 10 million of 75 million to 85 million unique TCR beta chains were shared, per a later count. Using immunoSEQ multiplex PCR, the repertoire was profiled, and TCRdb retains in-frame clones only, with some absent. Clone size and the V and J calls come from that table; the DNA yielded D and trimming. The sample carries 110,000 to 150,000 clones, 75% to 80% recorded once. The CDR3 consists of 14 residues. V dropped 2 bases and J dropped 2 bases, with 9 bases sitting between them. Germline-derived CDR1 and CDR2 are SGHVS and FNYEAQ. The table lists this clone with a few counts. Its antigen remains unidentified.

Sequencing was carried out using PBMCs. The V gene is TRBV7-6, the J gene TRBJ1-1; D is ambiguous. This clonotype was sampled from a woman aged 30 to 39 in good health and CMV-seronegative. As DNA, the CDR3 is TGTGCCAGCAGCTTACTAGCAAGTAACACTGAAGCTTTCTTT. Residues: CASSLLASNTEAFF.